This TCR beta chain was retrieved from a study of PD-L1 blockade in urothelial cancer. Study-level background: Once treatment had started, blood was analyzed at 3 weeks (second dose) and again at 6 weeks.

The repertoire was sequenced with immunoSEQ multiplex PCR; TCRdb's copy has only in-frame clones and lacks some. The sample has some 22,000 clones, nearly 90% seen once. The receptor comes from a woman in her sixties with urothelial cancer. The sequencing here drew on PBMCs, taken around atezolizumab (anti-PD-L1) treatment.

The CDR3 here is CASSPRGLTGELFF. The CDR3 region has the DNA TGTGCCAGCTCACCGCGCGGACTGACCGGGGAGCTGTTTTTT. The gene calls are TRBV18 and TRBJ2-2; maybe TRBD2 (5 bases). Germline CDR1 reads KGHSH; CDR2 reads LQKENI. Trimming left V 3 bases short and J 5 bases short, with 10 bases between. This CDR3 comprises 14 residues.